This T cell receptor beta chain was captured by sequencing in a study of Ad26.COV2.S vaccination and SARS-CoV-2 variants. The data were produced by immunoSEQ multiplex PCR, yet TCRdb's version contains in-frame clones alone and is incomplete. The sample shows about 350,000 clones, 88% of them seen only once. V was shortened by 3 bases and J by 2 bases, with 9 bases between the two germline ends. The length of the CDR3 is 13 residues. Germline CDR1 SQVTM, CDR2 ANQGSEA. The treatment: 15 to 20 received Ad26.COV2.S at low or high dose, single or two shots; several received placebo; per-sample allocation not given. The samples were gathered on day 63 after the first injection of vaccine or placebo. Overall study findings and caveats: Participants in the vaccine arm had higher spike-specific TCR breadth; placebo recipients had lower. Estimates derived from TCR breadth and depth analyses may have underestimated total T cell responses.

A few counts support this clone. No antigen is known for it. V is TRBV29-1 and J is TRBJ2-3; D call uncertain. The receptor was derived from a person aged 18-65 years who received the Ad26.COV2.S COVID-19 vaccine or a placebo. Sequenced material: peripheral blood, taken in a trial of Ad26.COV2.S vaccine versus placebo. CDR3 loop: CSVEGQYTDTQYF. CDR3 bases: TGCAGCGTTGAGGGCCAGTACACAGATACGCAGTATTTT.